This TCR beta chain was captured in a study of control samples from healthy donors and cancer patients. Libraries were prepared by immunoSEQ multiplex PCR; TCRdb keeps only in-frame clonotypes and omits some of them. The sample includes around 110,000 clones, 80% to 90% of them seen just once. The CDR3 runs 15 residues. V lost 6 bases and J lost 6; bases outside the gene matches: 9. The V gene's germline CDR1 is LNHDA and CDR2 SQIVND (reference sequence). The receptor was isolated from a woman aged 45-65 years with colorectal cancer. Sequencing input: PBMCs. This chain joins TRBV19 and TRBJ2-3; 10 nucleotides agree with TRBD2. The DNA of the CDR3 is TGTGCCAGTAGCCTACAGCGGGGGGGATTCGATACGCAGTATTTT. Its translation is CASSLQRGGFDTQYF. The complete variable domain, with remaining parts taken from reference TRBV19 and TRBJ2-3, reads DGGITQSPKYLFRKEGQNVTLSCEQNLNHDAMYWYRQDPGQGLRLIYYSQIVNDFQKGDIAEGYSVSREKKESFPLTVTSAQKNPTAFYLCASSLQRGGFDTQYFGPGTRLTVL.